The text below deals with one T cell receptor (beta chain). Per germline, CDR1 SEHNR and CDR2 FQNEAQ (reference sequence). The junction had 7 bases not matched to a gene; V was cut back by 5 bases and J by 6 bases. The CDR3 has 15 amino acids. This sample was included in a study of blood T cell repertoires in COVID-19. For the study at large: Specimens from acute and convalescent COVID-19 originated in the United States, Italy and Spain.

Per the original data handling: Estimates of nucleated cell counts were drawn from the amplification of reference gene primers. Clones were sequenced by immunoSEQ multiplex PCR, and TCRdb holds only the in-frame ones, with some missing. The DNA was the basis for D and trimming; V, J and clone size are from that table. The repertoire holds some 180,000 clones, with 80% as singletons. This receptor was taken from a man between 60 and 75 years old with acute or convalescent COVID-19. The V and J genes are TRBV7-9 and TRBJ1-1; 12 bases align to TRBD1. The sample taken for sequencing was peripheral blood. The CDR3 nucleotides read TGTGCCAGCAGCCTCAGCGGGACAGGGGGCTCTGAAGCTTTCTTT. It yields the protein CASSLSGTGGSEAFF.